Listed below are T cell receptor beta chains from one sample, sequenced in a study of blood T cell repertoires in COVID-19. Repertoires were generated with immunoSEQ multiplex PCR, while TCRdb's copy carries only in-frame clones and drops some. The sample has about 78,000 clones, 60% to 80% seen once. The material sequenced was peripheral blood. Every receptor here comes from a human donor in a cohort sampled during active COVID-19. CDR3s include the opening cysteine and the closing phenylalanine or tryptophan. D genes are given only for firm matches. For some rows the clone size is stated as once, few or many, or as a class when expanded; others skip it.

clone size: NA
D gene: TRBD2
J gene: TRBJ2-4
V gene: TRBV19
CDR3 protein: CASSAGTSGFLAKNIQYF
CDR3 DNA: TGTGCCAGTTCAGCCGGGACTAGCGGGTTTCTAGCCAAAAACATTCAGTACTTC

clone size: many
D gene: NA
J gene: TRBJ2-5
V gene: TRBV21-1
CDR3 protein: CASSLPKGGPYETQYF
CDR3 DNA: TGTGCCAGCAGCCTCCCCAAAGGGGGCCCGTATGAGACCCAGTACTTC

clone size: NA
D gene: TRBD2
J gene: TRBJ2-1
V gene: TRBV5-4
CDR3 protein: CASSAHSGGAHNEQFF
CDR3 DNA: TGTGCCAGCAGCGCTCATAGCGGGGGGGCCCACAATGAGCAGTTCTTC

clone size: NA
D gene: NA
J gene: TRBJ1-1
V gene: TRBV11-2
CDR3 protein: CASSLDGQYAEAFF
CDR3 DNA: TGTGCCAGCAGCTTAGATGGGCAGTACGCTGAAGCTTTCTTT

clone size: once
D gene: NA
J gene: TRBJ2-2
V gene: TRBV5-4
CDR3 protein: CASSLASGGVGELFF
CDR3 DNA: TGTGCCAGCAGCTTGGCTTCGGGGGGCGTCGGGGAGCTGTTTTTT

clone size: NA
D gene: TRBD1
J gene: TRBJ1-2
V gene: TRBV5-5
CDR3 protein: CASSQGQASGYTF
CDR3 DNA: TGTGCCAGCAGCCAAGGACAGGCGTCTGGCTACACCTTC

clone size: NA
D gene: NA
J gene: TRBJ2-3
V gene: TRBV5-1
CDR3 protein: CASSLALATDTQYF
CDR3 DNA: TGCGCCAGCAGCTTGGCGCTAGCGACGGATACGCAGTATTTT

clone size: few
D gene: TRBD1
J gene: TRBJ2-2
V gene: TRBV19
CDR3 protein: CASSPGGQGKTGELFF
CDR3 DNA: TGTGCCAGTAGTCCCGGAGGACAGGGAAAAACCGGGGAGCTGTTTTTT

clone size: NA
D gene: TRBD1
J gene: TRBJ1-3
V gene: TRBV5-4
CDR3 protein: CASSLSVTGGFSGNTIYF
CDR3 DNA: TGTGCCAGCAGCTTGTCCGTGACAGGGGGCTTCTCTGGAAACACCATATATTTT

clone size: NA
D gene: TRBD2
J gene: TRBJ2-1
V gene: TRBV10-3
CDR3 protein: CAISYLLAGTNNEQFF
CDR3 DNA: TGTGCCATCAGTTATTTACTAGCGGGGACGAACAATGAGCAGTTCTTC

clone size: NA
D gene: NA
J gene: TRBJ2-7
V gene: TRBV5-4
CDR3 protein: CASRAQGSAYEQYF
CDR3 DNA: TGTGCCAGCAGGGCACAGGGTAGCGCCTACGAGCAGTACTTC

clone size: few
D gene: TRBD1
J gene: TRBJ2-7
V gene: TRBV7-2
CDR3 protein: CASSRQGSYEQYF
CDR3 DNA: TGTGCCAGCAGCCGACAGGGCTCCTACGAGCAGTACTTC

clone size: NA
D gene: NA
J gene: TRBJ1-5
V gene: TRBV30
CDR3 protein: CAWSVRSNQPQHF
CDR3 DNA: TGTGCCTGGAGTGTGCGGAGCAATCAGCCCCAGCATTTT

clone size: NA
D gene: NA
J gene: TRBJ1-6
V gene: TRBV11-3
CDR3 protein: CASSLPDSPLHF
CDR3 DNA: TGTGCCAGCAGCTTACCGGATTCACCCCTCCACTTT

clone size: NA
D gene: NA
J gene: TRBJ1-2
V gene: TRBV5-1
CDR3 protein: CASSPWRGADYGYTF
CDR3 DNA: TGCGCCAGCAGCCCTTGGCGGGGGGCGGACTATGGCTACACCTTC

clone size: NA
D gene: TRBD1
J gene: TRBJ2-3
V gene: TRBV28
CDR3 protein: CASPKSPGGFTDTQYF
CDR3 DNA: TGTGCCAGCCCAAAATCCCCAGGGGGCTTCACAGATACGCAGTATTTT

clone size: NA
D gene: TRBD2
J gene: TRBJ2-1
V gene: TRBV4-1
CDR3 protein: CASSPSGVSYNEQFF
CDR3 DNA: TGCGCCAGCAGCCCAAGCGGGGTTTCCTACAATGAGCAGTTCTTC

clone size: NA
D gene: NA
J gene: TRBJ1-5
V gene: TRBV20-1
CDR3 protein: CSASFGNQPQHF
CDR3 DNA: TGCAGTGCTAGTTTCGGTAATCAGCCCCAGCATTTT

clone size: NA
D gene: NA
J gene: TRBJ1-1
V gene: TRBV7-6
CDR3 protein: CASSSEMNTEAFF
CDR3 DNA: TGTGCCAGCAGCTCGGAGATGAACACTGAAGCTTTCTTT

clone size: NA
D gene: NA
J gene: TRBJ1-4
V gene: TRBV6-6
CDR3 protein: CASSYRSTGTWEKLFF
CDR3 DNA: TGTGCCAGCAGTTACCGCTCTACAGGGACGTGGGAAAAACTGTTTTTT

clone size: NA
D gene: NA
J gene: TRBJ1-6
V gene: TRBV25-1
CDR3 protein: CASRAGDSPLHF
CDR3 DNA: TGTGCCAGCAGGGCCGGGGATTCACCCCTCCACTTT

clone size: NA
D gene: TRBD2
J gene: TRBJ2-5
V gene: TRBV7-2
CDR3 protein: CASSFRGGAGETQYF
CDR3 DNA: TGTGCCAGCAGCTTCCGCGGGGGGGCCGGAGAGACCCAGTACTTC

clone size: NA
D gene: NA
J gene: TRBJ1-2
V gene: TRBV27
CDR3 protein: CASSFSRHYGYTF
CDR3 DNA: TGTGCCAGCAGTTTTTCGCGGCACTATGGCTACACCTTC

clone size: NA
D gene: NA
J gene: TRBJ2-7
V gene: TRBV19
CDR3 protein: CASSTAGPRAYEQYF
CDR3 DNA: TGTGCCAGTAGTACAGCAGGGCCTCGTGCCTACGAGCAGTACTTC

clone size: NA
D gene: NA
J gene: TRBJ2-7
V gene: TRBV11-3
CDR3 protein: CASSFLLVYEQYF
CDR3 DNA: TGTGCCAGCAGCTTTCTTCTCGTCTACGAGCAGTACTTC

clone size: NA
D gene: TRBD2
J gene: TRBJ2-7
V gene: TRBV9
CDR3 protein: CASSVGTSGSYEQYF
CDR3 DNA: TGTGCCAGCAGCGTGGGAACTAGCGGATCCTACGAGCAGTACTTC

clone size: few
D gene: NA
J gene: TRBJ2-7
V gene: TRBV5-1
CDR3 protein: CASSEPEAYEQYF
CDR3 DNA: TGCGCCAGCAGCGAACCGGAGGCCTACGAGCAGTACTTC

clone size: few
D gene: TRBD1
J gene: TRBJ2-5
V gene: TRBV10-3
CDR3 protein: CATGQALGQETQYF
CDR3 DNA: TGTGCCACCGGACAGGCCCTGGGCCAAGAGACCCAGTACTTC

clone size: NA
D gene: NA
J gene: TRBJ1-2
V gene: TRBV12-5
CDR3 protein: CASGLGQVHGYTF
CDR3 DNA: TGTGCTAGTGGTTTGGGACAGGTTCATGGCTACACCTTC

clone size: NA
D gene: NA
J gene: TRBJ2-2
V gene: TRBV18
CDR3 protein: CASSPRRGGTGELFF
CDR3 DNA: TGTGCCAGCTCACCACGGCGGGGCGGTACCGGGGAGCTGTTTTTT

clone size: NA
D gene: NA
J gene: TRBJ1-1
V gene: TRBV18
CDR3 protein: CASSPPSRLDQNTEAFF
CDR3 DNA: TGTGCCAGCTCACCACCGTCACGGCTAGATCAGAACACTGAAGCTTTCTTT

clone size: NA
D gene: TRBD1
J gene: TRBJ1-2
V gene: TRBV20-1
CDR3 protein: CSASMDRANYGYTF
CDR3 DNA: TGCAGTGCTAGTATGGACAGGGCCAACTATGGCTACACCTTC

clone size: NA
D gene: NA
J gene: TRBJ2-5
V gene: TRBV12-3/TRBV12-4
CDR3 protein: CASGVQETQYF
CDR3 DNA: TGTGCCAGCGGAGTCCAAGAGACCCAGTACTTC

clone size: once
D gene: NA
J gene: TRBJ1-2
V gene: TRBV18
CDR3 protein: CASSGEPQSHGYTF
CDR3 DNA: TGTGCCAGCTCAGGTGAACCACAGAGCCATGGCTACACCTTC

clone size: NA
D gene: TRBD2
J gene: TRBJ2-3
V gene: TRBV7-2
CDR3 protein: CASSLGLAESTDTQYF
CDR3 DNA: TGTGCCAGCAGCCTGGGACTAGCGGAAAGCACAGATACGCAGTATTTT

clone size: NA
D gene: TRBD2
J gene: TRBJ2-3
V gene: TRBV24-1
CDR3 protein: CATGKGISGGSSVPDTQYF
CDR3 DNA: TGTGCCACCGGAAAAGGAATTAGCGGGGGGTCCTCCGTTCCAGATACGCAGTATTTT

clone size: NA
D gene: TRBD1
J gene: TRBJ2-7
V gene: TRBV6-5
CDR3 protein: CASSSAGTGRYEQYF
CDR3 DNA: TGTGCCAGCAGTTCCGCCGGGACAGGGCGCTACGAGCAGTACTTC

clone size: NA
D gene: NA
J gene: TRBJ1-5
V gene: TRBV27
CDR3 protein: CASSFLSNQPQHF
CDR3 DNA: TGTGCCAGCAGTTTCCTTAGCAATCAGCCCCAGCATTTT

clone size: NA
D gene: NA
J gene: TRBJ1-2
V gene: TRBV9
CDR3 protein: CASSVGNSGYGYTF
CDR3 DNA: TGTGCCAGCAGCGTAGGGAACAGCGGCTATGGCTACACCTTC

clone size: NA
D gene: NA
J gene: TRBJ1-2
V gene: TRBV5-1
CDR3 protein: CASREGVDGYTF
CDR3 DNA: TGCGCCAGCCGGGAGGGGGTCGATGGCTACACCTTC

clone size: NA
D gene: NA
J gene: TRBJ1-6
V gene: TRBV16
CDR3 protein: CASSLAGSGSPLHF
CDR3 DNA: TGTGCCAGCAGCCTGGCGGGGTCTGGATCACCCCTCCACTTT

clone size: NA
D gene: NA
J gene: TRBJ1-1
V gene: TRBV5-4
CDR3 protein: CASSWGFMNTEAFF
CDR3 DNA: TGTGCCAGCAGCTGGGGCTTCATGAACACTGAAGCTTTCTTT

clone size: few
D gene: NA
J gene: TRBJ2-7
V gene: TRBV4-2
CDR3 protein: CASSQAGGRSYEQYF
CDR3 DNA: TGTGCCAGCAGCCAAGCCGGGGGACGGAGCTACGAGCAGTACTTC

clone size: NA
D gene: NA
J gene: TRBJ2-7
V gene: TRBV5-1
CDR3 protein: CASSPSGGPSYEQYF
CDR3 DNA: TGCGCCAGCAGCCCTTCCGGGGGGCCTTCCTACGAGCAGTACTTC

clone size: NA
D gene: NA
J gene: TRBJ1-3
V gene: TRBV28
CDR3 protein: CASSPAGADSGNTIYF
CDR3 DNA: TGTGCCAGCAGCCCCGCAGGGGCAGACTCCGGAAACACCATATATTTT

clone size: NA
D gene: NA
J gene: TRBJ2-5
V gene: TRBV5-1
CDR3 protein: CASSSVGGEDQETQYF
CDR3 DNA: TGCGCCAGCAGTTCTGTCGGAGGGGAAGACCAAGAGACCCAGTACTTC

clone size: NA
D gene: NA
J gene: TRBJ1-2
V gene: TRBV20-1
CDR3 protein: CSASRGGSYGYTF
CDR3 DNA: TGCAGTGCTAGTCGCGGGGGTAGTTATGGCTACACCTTC

clone size: NA
D gene: NA
J gene: TRBJ2-7
V gene: TRBV5-5
CDR3 protein: CASSLAPSESSYEQYF
CDR3 DNA: TGTGCCAGCAGCTTGGCCCCGTCTGAGAGCTCCTACGAGCAGTACTTC

clone size: NA
D gene: TRBD2
J gene: TRBJ2-1
V gene: TRBV9
CDR3 protein: CASSDYRGGPPFF
CDR3 DNA: TGTGCCAGCAGCGACTACCGCGGGGGGCCCCCGTTCTTC

clone size: NA
D gene: NA
J gene: TRBJ1-1
V gene: TRBV7-2
CDR3 protein: CASSAGGRTTEAFF
CDR3 DNA: TGTGCCAGCAGCGCCGGGGGACGGACCACTGAAGCTTTCTTT

clone size: few
D gene: NA
J gene: TRBJ2-2
V gene: TRBV27
CDR3 protein: CASSLGFYTGELFF
CDR3 DNA: TGTGCCAGCAGTTTGGGCTTCTACACCGGGGAGCTGTTTTTT

clone size: NA
D gene: TRBD1
J gene: TRBJ1-1
V gene: TRBV5-1
CDR3 protein: CASSLGQGAMNTEAFF
CDR3 DNA: TGCGCCAGCAGCTTGGGACAGGGGGCCATGAACACTGAAGCTTTCTTT